Listed here are 25 T cell receptor beta chains from one sample, sequenced in a study of blood T cells in healthy people across ages. For the second PCR, which ran for about 7 to 11 cycles, a sample-barcoded 5' primer and a J-beta primer mix were used. One entry per CDR3 protein, called by TCRdb with MiXCR from the 5' RACE reads. The table has about a million distinct CDR3 sequences, 40% to 60% seen once; the top ten hold about an eighth. Sequences were obtained from blood. The source of these receptors is a man aged 25-45 years in good health.

The V and J genes are TRBV27 and TRBJ2-1; TRBD2 agrees at 10 bases. Looked up from germline, CDR1 is MNHEY and CDR2 is SMNVEV (reference sequence). There are 16 residues in the CDR3. The V and J ends lost 0 bases and 3 bases, in that order; junction bases with no gene match: 2. The CDR3 bases are TGTGCCAGCAGTTTATCGGAGCGGGGGGGCTACAATGAGCAGTTCTTC. This sequence encodes CASSLSERGGYNEQFF.

The gene calls are TRBV6-2 or TRBV6-3 and TRBJ1-2, with D perhaps TRBD1 (5 bases). CDR1 is MNHEY and CDR2 is SVGEGT in the germline V gene. Trimming took off 3 bases at V and 8 bases at J, with 16 bases between the two ends. This CDR3 has 14 residues. The CDR3 DNA reads as TGTGCCAGCAGTTATTGTCAGGGAAAGGACGGCTACACCTTC. This sequence encodes CASSYCQGKDGYTF.

The rearrangement uses TRBV10-3 and TRBJ1-1; TRBD1 might be the D (6 bases). The length of the CDR3 is 13 residues. V lost 4 bases and J lost 6, with 12 bases in between. Germline V gene data show CDR1 as ENHRY and CDR2 as SYGVKD. This CDR3 is CAISGQGTAEAFF. As DNA, the CDR3 is TGTGCCATCAGTGGGCAGGGGACCGCTGAAGCTTTCTTT.

The rearrangement links TRBV20-1 to TRBJ2-7; TRBD1 matches 9 bases. The CDR3 totals 14 residues. Germline CDR1 reads DFQATT; CDR2 reads SNEGSKA (reference sequence). J lost 2 bases, V lost 3 bases, and 5 bases had no gene match. The CDR3 here is CSASPGQGPYEQYF. CDR3 DNA sequence: TGCAGTGCTAGCCCGGGACAGGGACCCTACGAGCAGTACTTC.

Concerning this clonotype: One end of the junction fails to match germline, which may point to a read error. The chain employs TRBV6-4 and TRBJ1-3; D is perhaps TRBD1 (5 bases). Looked up from germline, CDR1 is MRHNA and CDR2 is SNTAGT. The CDR3 spans 14 residues. The DNA for the CDR3 is TGTGCCAGCAGCGCGGACACGTCTGGAGACACCATATATTTT. As protein: CASSADTSGDTIYF.

The chain employs TRBV29-1 and TRBJ2-2, with D perhaps matching TRBD1 or TRBD2 (7 bases each). The V end lost 6 bases, the J end lost 4 bases, and 15 bases lay between the germline ends. Germline CDR1 is SQVTM and CDR2 is ANQGSEA. The CDR3 runs 14 residues. In nucleotides, the CDR3 is TGCAGCGTGAGGGAGGGGGCGAGCACCGGGGAGCTGTTTTTT. It yields the protein CSVREGASTGELFF.

The sample holds many counts of this clonotype. The chain employs TRBV20-1 and TRBJ2-4; no reliable D call. Germline CDR1 reads DFQATT; CDR2 reads SNEGSKA (reference sequence). V lost 4 bases to trimming and J lost 2 bases, with 9 bases between them. CDR3 length: 13 amino acids. The CDR3 loop is CSAISAPKNIQYF. DNA of the CDR3: TGCAGTGCTATATCCGCGCCCAAAAACATTCAGTACTTC.

This clonotype was seen a few times. The V gene is TRBV5-1, the J gene TRBJ1-1; D is uncertain. The CDR3 has 13 residues. Germline CDR1 and CDR2: SGHRS and YFSETQ. V was shortened by 4 bases and J by 7 bases, with 14 bases between the two germline ends. CDR3 sequence (DNA): TGCGCCAGCAGCGCTCCGTCAACTGGTGAAGCTTTCTTT. Protein: CASSAPSTGEAFF.

This chain connects TRBV9 to TRBJ1-1; D ambiguous. This CDR3 comprises 15 residues. The V end was cut by 4 bases, the J end by 3 bases, with 16 bases between. The germline V gene has CDR1 SGDLS and CDR2 YYNGEE. As DNA, the CDR3 is TGTGCCAGCAGCCCGACGAGCAGGCAGGACACTGAAGCTTTCTTT. This codes for CASSPTSRQDTEAFF.

The chain couples TRBV2 to TRBJ2-7; 7 nucleotides line up with TRBD1. The ends lost 11 bases at V and 1 base at J; junction bases unmatched: 5. This CDR3 region has 12 residues. CDR1 is SNHLY, CDR2 FYNNEI, per germline. This chain's CDR3 is CAGTEISYEQYF. Written as DNA, the CDR3 is TGTGCCGGGACAGAGATTTCCTACGAGCAGTACTTC.

This clonotype has just a few counts. The chain employs TRBV3-1 and TRBJ2-7; 11 bases match TRBD2. Per germline, CDR1 LGHDT and CDR2 YNNKEL (reference sequence). The CDR3 is 14 amino acids. Trimming removed 8 bases from V and 4 bases from J; junction bases left unmatched: 7. The CDR3, as DNA: TGTGCCAGCGGTACACTAGCGGGGGTTTACGAGCAGTACTTC. Protein product: CASGTLAGVYEQYF.

CDR3 in amino acids: CASTARDVPHSYNSPLHF. In DNA, the CDR3 is TGTGCCAGCACCGCTAGGGACGTACCACACTCCTATAATTCACCCCTCCACTTT. V is TRBV27 and J is TRBJ1-6, with a tentative D call TRBD1 (5 bases). The germline V gene encodes CDR1 MNHEY and CDR2 SMNVEV (reference sequence). The CDR3 covers 18 residues. The V gene lost 7 bases and the J gene lost 0 bases, with 19 bases spanning the gap.

The chain recombines TRBV6-5 with TRBJ1-2; D remains ambiguous. This CDR3 is 15 amino acids long. The germline V gene encodes CDR1 MNHEY and CDR2 SVGAGI. V dropped 1 base and J dropped 0 bases, with 9 bases sitting between them. CDR3: CASSYFQDSNYGYTF. In nucleotides, the CDR3 is TGTGCCAGCAGTTACTTCCAAGACTCTAACTATGGCTACACCTTC.

The rearrangement links TRBV4-2 to TRBJ2-7; TRBD1 matches at 11 bases. The J call may be in error: the DNA end matches TRBJ2-5 better. Germline V gene lookup returns CDR1 LGHNA and CDR2 YNFKEQ. The CDR3 is 15 residues long. The CDR3 DNA reads as TGTGCCAGCAGCCAGGTGGACAGGGGGCGAGAGACCCAGTACTTC. This translates into CASSQVDRGRETQYF.

The V and J genes are TRBV27 and TRBJ2-5, with 9 bases matching TRBD2. CDR1 and CDR2 (germline): MNHEY, SMNVEV (reference sequence). The V gene end was trimmed by 4 bases and the J gene end by 4 bases; junction bases not matched to a gene: 7. This CDR3 has 15 amino acids. The CDR3 DNA is TGTGCCAGCAGTTCCCTAGGCGGGGGGGCAGAGACCCAGTACTTC. It specifies CASSSLGGGAETQYF.

The chain has TRBV4-2 and TRBJ2-3; D unresolved. The length of the CDR3 is 12 residues. Germline V lookup: CDR1 LGHNA, CDR2 YNFKEQ. Deletions cut 0 bases from V and 8 bases from J, with 6 bases between. The CDR3 is CASSQDGPTQYF. DNA for the CDR3: TGTGCCAGCAGCCAAGATGGCCCTACGCAGTATTTT.

The chain has TRBV5-1 and TRBJ2-3; the match to TRBD2 covers 10 bases. Trimming at V came to 0 bases and at J to 3 bases, leaving 4 bases not matched to a gene. Looked up from germline, CDR1 is SGHRS and CDR2 is YFSETQ. The CDR3 has 16 amino acids. CDR3 coding DNA: TGCGCCAGCAGCTTGGGGCTAGCGGGGGAAACAGATACGCAGTATTTT. It yields the protein CASSLGLAGETDTQYF.

This clonotype has just one count. A junction end diverges from the germline sequence, so it may reflect a read error. This sequence joins TRBV29-1 and TRBJ2-1; no clear D gene. There are 10 residues in the CDR3. Germline V gene data show CDR1 as SQVTM and CDR2 as ANQGSEA. The CDR3 reads CSVERDEQLF. The CDR3 DNA reads as TGCAGCGTTGAACGCGATGAGCAGTTATTC.

The chain couples TRBV6-5 to TRBJ2-3, with D tentatively TRBD1 or TRBD2 (5 bases each). Germline assignment: CDR1 MNHEY and CDR2 SVGAGI. Trimming removed 2 bases from V and 0 bases from J, with 21 bases in between. The CDR3 consists of 19 residues. The CDR3, as DNA: TGTGCCAGCAGTTACATTAGTAGGGGAGCGGACTCTAGCACAGATACGCAGTATTTT. Its protein product is CASSYISRGADSSTDTQYF.

The J gene is TRBJ1-4, the V gene TRBV4-3; D not resolved. Deletions cut 0 bases from V and 2 bases from J, with 7 bases between. Germline assignment: CDR1 LGHNA and CDR2 YSLEER. The CDR3 covers 15 residues. This CDR3 reads CASSQDPATNEKLFF. The CDR3 DNA reads TGCGCCAGCAGCCAAGATCCGGCGACTAATGAAAAACTGTTTTTT.

In this sample, this clonotype turned up a few times. The V call is TRBV7-9, the J call TRBJ2-7; unclear D gene. Germline loops: CDR1 SEHNR, CDR2 FQNEAQ (reference sequence). V gave up 0 bases and J gave up 4 bases, with 13 bases separating them. The CDR3 is made up of 15 amino acids. CDR3 sequence reads: CASSLASGVDYEQYF. The CDR3 nucleotides read TGTGCCAGCAGCTTAGCCAGTGGGGTCGATTACGAGCAGTACTTC.

This clonotype has only a few counts. The chain has TRBV5-1 and TRBJ2-7, with D unresolved. The CDR3 extends over 16 amino acids. Trimming removed 5 bases at V and 0 bases at J, with 18 bases between. The V gene's germline CDR1 is SGHRS and CDR2 YFSETQ. CDR3 DNA sequence: TGCGCCAGCAGACCCTTGGTAGGTGGCAACTCCTACGAGCAGTACTTC. The encoded protein is CASRPLVGGNSYEQYF.

The table lists this clonotype with a count of one. V and J are TRBV15 and TRBJ2-5, with TRBD1 matching over 10 bases. Germline trimming cut 5 bases from V and 4 bases from J; bases unmatched to any gene: 7. Germline assignment: CDR1 LNHNV and CDR2 YYDKDF (reference sequence). The CDR3 is 15 residues long. The CDR3 here is CATSRDRGPGETQYF. The CDR3 DNA reads as TGTGCCACCAGCCGGGACAGGGGACCGGGAGAGACCCAGTACTTC.

This sequence joins TRBV10-3 and TRBJ2-7; weak D call: TRBD2 (5 bases). The V end lost 7 bases, the J end lost 0 bases, and 13 bases lay between the germline ends. The germline V gene has CDR1 ENHRY and CDR2 SYGVKD. The CDR3 loop spans 14 amino acids. Here the CDR3 reads CAIKPGRASYEQYF. The CDR3 DNA is TGTGCCATCAAACCTGGGAGAGCCTCCTACGAGCAGTACTTC.

This sequence joins TRBV11-3 and TRBJ2-1; perhaps TRBD2 as D (5 bases). Germline V gene sequence: CDR1 SGHNT, CDR2 YENEEA. The germline V and J ends were trimmed by 5 bases and 6 bases, with 14 bases remaining between them. The CDR3 totals 14 residues. The CDR3 nucleotides are TGTGCCAGCAGCACCCCGGGTGGAGGCAATGAGCAGTTCTTC. It is translated as CASSTPGGGNEQFF.